This T cell receptor beta chain was found in a study of early T cells in non-severe SARS-CoV-2 infection. Background on the study: With bulk RNA from unsorted whole blood as input, sequencing yielded unpaired chains. Study conclusions and caveats: Lookups in VDJdb leaned toward anti-spike CD8 responses and missed private and CD4 specificities.

The CDR3 contains 14 residues. Trimming pared 7 bases from V and 10 bases from J, leaving 21 bases between. Germline lookup yields CDR1 LNHDA and CDR2 SQIVND (reference sequence). Individual cDNA molecules were tagged with unique molecular identifiers. TCRdb recomputed calls from the 5' RACE reads with MiXCR, one row per CDR3 protein. The repertoire holds more than 60,000 distinct CDR3 sequences, with 9.5% as singletons. For this clonotype: Its matching antigen is unknown.

This receptor was taken from an adult who was a healthcare worker with PCR-confirmed SARS-CoV-2 infection or an uninfected control (not recorded which). V usage is TRBV19 and J usage is TRBJ2-3; TRBD2 might be the D (6 bases). The sequencing input was whole blood. Written as DNA, the CDR3 is TGTGCCAGTAAGGAGGGACGGCAGACGGGGCCGCAGTATTTT. Residues: CASKEGRQTGPQYF.